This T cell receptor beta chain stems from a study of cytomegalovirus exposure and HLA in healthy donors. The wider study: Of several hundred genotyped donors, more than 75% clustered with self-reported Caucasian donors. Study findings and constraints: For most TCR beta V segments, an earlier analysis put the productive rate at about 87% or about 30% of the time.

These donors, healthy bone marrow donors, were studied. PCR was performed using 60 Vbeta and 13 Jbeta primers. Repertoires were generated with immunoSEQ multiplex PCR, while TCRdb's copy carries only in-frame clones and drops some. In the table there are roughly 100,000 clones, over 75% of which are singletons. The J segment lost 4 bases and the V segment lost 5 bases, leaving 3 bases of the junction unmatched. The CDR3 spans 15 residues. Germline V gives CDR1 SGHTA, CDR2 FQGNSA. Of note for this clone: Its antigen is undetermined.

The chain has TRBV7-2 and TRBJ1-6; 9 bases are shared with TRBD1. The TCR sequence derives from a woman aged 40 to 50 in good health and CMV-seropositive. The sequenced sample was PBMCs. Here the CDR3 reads CASSADRGYNSPLHF. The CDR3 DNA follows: TGTGCCAGCAGCGCAGACAGGGGGTATAATTCACCCCTCCACTTT.